Described below is a single TCR beta chain sequence and its context. Its antigen is currently unknown. These data are taken from a study of T-cell reconstitution after alpha-beta-depleted transplantation in children. This CDR3 has 16 amino acids. With 2 bases removed from V and 7 bases from J, the gap between germline ends came to 15 bases. Per the germline V gene, CDR1 is MNHEY and CDR2 is SMNVEV (reference sequence). Study findings and constraints: Surviving recipient T cells and thymic progenitors produced the high day-60 TCRbeta diversity seen in some patients. About two months after transplant, alpha-beta T cells reportedly came from several hundred expanded graft clones. T cells produced anew were the main source of T-cell counts and diversity one year after transplant.

This sample's TCRbeta library carried unique molecular identifier barcodes. TCRdb itself ran the PCR reads through MiXCR, one entry per CDR3 protein. The data show roughly 570,000 distinct CDR3 sequences, 20% to 30% seen once. The TCR was taken from a boy under two years old with Wiskott-Aldrich syndrome, due to receive a stem cell transplant. The genes are TRBV27 and TRBJ1-6; a weak D match, TRBD1 (5 bases). This specimen was PBMCs, taken before TCRalphabeta/CD19-depleted stem cell transplant. The CDR3 DNA sequence: TGTGCCAGCAGTTTAGGGGCCGCGGGAAGGAATTCACCCCTCCACTTT. This codes for CASSLGAAGRNSPLHF.